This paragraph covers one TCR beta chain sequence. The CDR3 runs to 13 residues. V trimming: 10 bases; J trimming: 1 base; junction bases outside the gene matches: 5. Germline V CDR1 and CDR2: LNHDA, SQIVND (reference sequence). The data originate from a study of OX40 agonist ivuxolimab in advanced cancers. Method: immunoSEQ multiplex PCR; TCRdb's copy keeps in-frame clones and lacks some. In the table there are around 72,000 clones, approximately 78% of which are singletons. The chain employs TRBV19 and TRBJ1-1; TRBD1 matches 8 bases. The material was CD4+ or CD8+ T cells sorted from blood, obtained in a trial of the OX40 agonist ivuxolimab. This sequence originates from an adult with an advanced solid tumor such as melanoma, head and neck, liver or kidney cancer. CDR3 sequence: CANQQGGNTEAFF. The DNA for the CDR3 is TGTGCCAATCAACAGGGGGGGAACACTGAAGCTTTCTTT.